One sample yielded the 27 T cell receptor beta chains listed below, sequenced in a study of tumor and adjacent non-tumor tissue in lung cancer. TCRbeta libraries were built with three rounds of nested PCR, modified from ARM-PCR. TCRdb passed the multiplex PCR reads through MiXCR, listing each CDR3 protein once. The sample contains over 85,000 distinct CDR3 sequences, 84% of which appear only once. RNA was extracted from bulk tissue without any cell sorting. The sample comprised lung tumor tissue. These TCRs come from a man between 65 and 85 years old with non-small cell lung cancer.

Concerning this clonotype: This may stem from a read error, because a much larger clone lies one nucleotide away. No conserved phenylalanine or tryptophan ends this CDR3, so it is likely a read error. The V and J genes are TRBV5-1 and TRBJ1-6; D gene uncertain. The CDR3 length is 14 residues. Trimming took 0 bases from V and 7 from J, leaving 8 bases between them. In germline, CDR1 is SGHRS, CDR2 YFSETQ. CDR3 amino acids: CASSLELSNSPLHI. The DNA of the CDR3 is TGCGCCAGCAGCTTGGAACTGTCAAATTCACCCCTCCACATT.

This sequence joins TRBV6-1 and TRBJ2-3; D is undetermined. The CDR3 is 16 amino acids. Germline V gives CDR1 MNHNS, CDR2 SASEGT. V was shortened by 1 base and J by 5 bases, with 16 bases between the two germline ends. DNA for the CDR3: TGTGCCAGCAGTGAAGATGGCACCAGAGGAGTAGATACGCAGTATTTT. Translating gives CASSEDGTRGVDTQYF.

Only one count was recorded for this clonotype. Relative to the germline gene, one junction end is altered; a read error may explain this. The chain uses TRBV5-1 and TRBJ2-3, with D tentatively TRBD2 (6 bases). The germline V gene encodes CDR1 SGHRS and CDR2 YFSETQ. The CDR3 totals 13 residues. The CDR3 here is CASSSIPGDTQYF. CDR3 nucleotide sequence: TGCGCCAGCAGCTCGATCCCGGGGGATACGCAGTATTTC.

As regards this clonotype: It may be a read error: a sequence one base away is much more abundant. V and J are TRBV10-3 and TRBJ2-1; 11 bases line up with TRBD1. With V trimmed by 10 bases and J by 7 bases, 9 bases remained unmatched. CDR3 length equals 14 residues. From germline, CDR1 is ENHRY and CDR2 SYGVKD. This chain's CDR3 is CATRGGTGGNEQFF. The CDR3 DNA follows: TGTGCCACAAGAGGGGGGACAGGGGGAAATGAGCAGTTCTTC.

A note on this clonotype: Relative to the germline gene, one junction end is altered; a read error may explain this. V usage is TRBV29-1 and J usage is TRBJ2-2; D is possibly TRBD2 (6 bases). The CDR3 is made up of 14 amino acids. Germline values: CDR1 SQVTM, CDR2 ANQGSEA. For the CDR3, the DNA is TGTAGCGCTGACGTAGCAGCGGGCACCGGGGAGCTGTTTTTT. Residues: CSADVAAGTGELFF.

In its sample, this clonotype was seen once. The junction departs from the called germline gene at one end, perhaps through a read error. The chain uses TRBV7-3 and TRBJ2-4, with D tentatively TRBD2 (5 bases). The CDR3 length is 16 residues. The germline V gene encodes CDR1 SGHTA and CDR2 FQGTGA. CDR3 nucleotide sequence: TGTGCCAGCAGCCCGGACCAAGGGCTAGCCAAAAACATTCGGTACTTC. This translates into CASSPDQGLAKNIRYF.

The chain couples TRBV7-9 to TRBJ2-7; D is possibly TRBD1 (7 bases). Trimming left V 9 bases short and J 5 bases short, with 20 bases between. The CDR3 totals 14 residues. Germline assignment: CDR1 SEHNR and CDR2 FQNEAQ (reference sequence). In nucleotides, the CDR3 is TGTGCCAGGAGTTTAGATCCCAGGGGGGACGAGCAGTACTTC. It codes for CARSLDPRGDEQYF.

Concerning this clonotype itself: A much larger clone differs by one base, so this may be a read error. This chain connects TRBV6-1 to TRBJ1-6; TRBD1 might be the D (5 bases). Germline-derived CDR1 and CDR2 are MNHNS and SASEGT. This CDR3 region has 19 residues. DNA for the CDR3: TGTGTCAGCAGTGAAGCAATGGGGGGAGCGGCCCAGAGTAATTCACCCCTCCACTTT. Translating gives CVSSEAMGGAAQSNSPLHF.

About this clonotype itself: The junction shows a germline mismatch at one end, possibly a read error. The V gene is TRBV5-6, the J gene TRBJ2-5; TRBD1 might be the D (6 bases). The germline gives CDR1 SGHDT, CDR2 YYEEEE. This CDR3 contains 14 residues. The CDR3 here is CASSWDIKGETQYF. DNA for the CDR3: TGTGCCAGCAGCTGGGACATCAAGGGAGAGACTCAGTACTTC.

Turning to this clonotype: A much larger clone differs by one base, so this may be a read error. The CDR3 region has the DNA TGCGCCAGCAGCCGCCATATCGGGCAAGAGACCCAGTACTTC. This translates into CASSRHIGQETQYF. This sequence joins TRBV5-1 and TRBJ2-5, with D hard to call. Deletions cut 4 bases from V and 2 bases from J, with 12 bases between. Per germline, CDR1 SGHRS and CDR2 YFSETQ. The length of the CDR3 is 14 residues.

This clonotype was found many times. This rearrangement joins TRBV12-3 or TRBV12-4 to TRBJ1-3, with D perhaps matching TRBD1 (5 bases). The CDR3 runs 16 residues. Trimming pared 2 bases from V and 3 bases from J, leaving 14 bases between. The DNA of the CDR3 is TGTGCCAGCAGTTTATTAGGCGGGGGAGTTGGAAACACCATATATTTT. Translation: CASSLLGGGVGNTIYF.

This clonotype has only one observation. Its ends do not fully match the called genes, so a read error is possible. The chain links TRBV6-5 to TRBJ1-1; D might be TRBD1 (6 bases). The CDR3 is 11 amino acids. Germline V gene data show CDR1 as MNHEY and CDR2 as SVGAGI. CDR3 sequence reads: CASIQGDEVFF. The CDR3, as DNA: TGTGCCAGCATACAGGGCGACGAAGTTTTCTTT.

Comment on this clonotype: One junction end does not reproduce the germline sequence, and a read error may be involved. The rearrangement links TRBV29-1 to TRBJ2-3; D call uncertain. The CDR3 is 12 amino acids. CDR1 is SQVTM and CDR2 is ANQGSEA in the germline V gene. The DNA of the CDR3 is TGCAGCGTTGATCTATCGCTGAATACGCACTATTTT. This gives the protein CSVDLSLNTHYF.

The V call is TRBV4-2, the J call TRBJ1-2; 8 positions agree with TRBD1. V lost 10 bases to trimming and J lost 1 base; unmatched junction nucleotides: 14. The V gene's germline CDR1 is LGHNA and CDR2 YNFKEQ. The CDR3 totals 16 residues. The CDR3 DNA reads as TGTGCCATTAGCCAAGAGCAGGGGGCGCGTAACTATGGCTACACCTTC. The encoded protein is CAISQEQGARNYGYTF.

On this clonotype itself: A much bigger clone sits one base away, suggesting this may be a read error. V gene TRBV18 combines with J gene TRBJ2-1; 7 bases agree with TRBD2. In germline, CDR1 is KGHSH, CDR2 LQKENI. The CDR3 length is 15 residues. As DNA, the CDR3 is TGTGCCAGCTCACCAGCTAGCGGAACCTACAATGCGCAGTTCTTC. It yields the protein CASSPASGTYNAQFF.

For this clonotype: The limits of the CDR3 on the DNA are not certain, so only TCRdb's listed CDR3 is given. The J gene is TRBJ1-1, the V gene TRBV29-1; the D segment call TRBD1 is taken from the table without a DNA check. The germline V gene encodes CDR1 SQVTM and CDR2 ANQGSEA. The CDR3 adds up to 14 amino acids, both ends counted. This CDR3 reads CSVFGQGTETEASF.

As to this clonotype: Without the conserved terminal phenylalanine or tryptophan, this CDR3 likely stems from a read error. This rearrangement joins TRBV6-1 to TRBJ2-3, with a possible D match to TRBD2 (6 bases). Between the trimmed V and J ends, which lost 9 bases and 2 bases, there was a span of 18 bases. Looked up from germline, CDR1 is MNHNS and CDR2 is SASEGT. The CDR3 sequence is 15 residues long. The CDR3 spells CARSTPRGITDTQYS. The CDR3 nucleotides read TGTGCCAGGAGTACCCCCCGGGGGATCACAGATACGCAGTATTCT.

Turning to this clonotype: A junction boundary mismatches the germline segment, possibly from a read error. The chain joins TRBV20-1 to TRBJ2-3; TRBD2 agrees at 10 bases. The CDR3 runs to 16 residues. Looked up from germline, CDR1 is DFQATT and CDR2 is SNEGSKA (reference sequence). CDR3 DNA sequence: TGCATTGCCCGAGGGGAGAGCGGGGGGGTCACAGATAAGCAGTATTTT. This sequence encodes CIARGESGGVTDKQYF.

V is TRBV11-3 and J is TRBJ2-3, with D perhaps TRBD1 (5 bases). The CDR3 runs to 15 residues. The germline V gene has CDR1 SGHNT and CDR2 YENEEA. Trimming shortened V by 0 bases and J by 12 bases, and 19 bases separated the two germline ends. The chain's CDR3 is CASSLEVVRVGTQYF. CDR3 DNA sequence: TGTGCCAGCAGCTTAGAAGTGGTCAGGGTAGGTACACAGTATTTT.

As regards this clonotype: One end of the junction fails to match germline, which may point to a read error. The chain employs TRBV5-1 and TRBJ2-5, with D tentatively TRBD2 (5 bases). Germline CDR1 and CDR2: SGHRS and YFSETQ. This CDR3 region has 16 residues. The CDR3 here is CASSWRTGKLQETRNF. The CDR3 nucleotides are TGCGCCAGCAGCTGGCGAACGGGAAAGCTACAAGAGACCCGGAACTTC.

The chain uses TRBV6-6 and TRBJ2-4; D is uncertain. The CDR3 covers 12 residues. Germline-derived CDR1 and CDR2 are MNHNY and SVGAGI (reference sequence). Trimming took 6 bases from V and 13 from J, leaving 16 bases between them. This CDR3 reads CASRGTKNTQYF. The CDR3 nucleotides are TGTGCCAGCAGAGGAACTAAAAACACCCAGTACTTC.

A remark on this clonotype: The CDR3 does not close with the conserved phenylalanine or tryptophan, likely indicating a read error. V and J are TRBV6-5 and TRBJ1-4; D unclear. CDR1 and CDR2 (germline): MNHEY, SVGAGI. CDR3 length equals 15 residues. V was clipped by 6 bases and J by 10 bases, with 21 bases between them. CDR3 in DNA: TGTGCCAGCAGATCTGGACTGGTGAGAGGTGGAAAACTGTTTTTG. This translates into CASRSGLVRGGKLFL.

The CDR3 protein is CASSFGGDPTEAFF. CDR3 nucleotides: TGTGCCAGCAGCTTCGGCGGGGACCCAACTGAAGCTTTCTTT. The chain combines TRBV11-2 with TRBJ1-1, with D perhaps TRBD1 (5 bases). This CDR3 is 14 amino acids long. Trimming left V 3 bases short and J 5 bases short, with 13 bases between. The germline CDR1 and CDR2 sequences are SGHAT and FQNNGV.

This clonotype came up once. The final CDR3 position lacks the conserved phenylalanine or tryptophan, pointing to a likely read error. This chain joins TRBV7-8 and TRBJ1-4; D is perhaps TRBD1 (5 bases). The CDR3 has 14 amino acids. The germline V gene encodes CDR1 SGHVS and CDR2 FQNEAQ. CDR3 protein: CASSLLGANEKLFS. DNA for the CDR3: TGTGCAAGCAGCCTACTGGGGGCTAATGAAAAACTGTTTTCT.

In this sample, this clonotype turned up many times. The chain has TRBV30 and TRBJ1-1, with a weak D call TRBD1 (5 bases). This CDR3 region has 14 residues. Germline V gives CDR1 GTSNPN, CDR2 SVGIG (reference sequence). V was clipped by 1 base and J by 1 base, with 10 bases between them. Written as DNA, the CDR3 is TGTGCCTGGAGTGGAGGGACGGAGAACACTGAAGCTTTCTTT. Encoded protein: CAWSGGTENTEAFF.

This chain links TRBV10-1 with TRBJ1-1; 10 bases are a match to TRBD1. Germline CDR1 and CDR2: WNHNN and SYGVQD (reference sequence). The CDR3 is 16 residues long. CDR3 DNA: TGCGTCCGCAGTGAGTCGAGGGGACAGGGGCATACTGAAGCTTTCTTT. Protein product: CVRSESRGQGHTEAFF.

Details on this clonotype: One end of the junction varies from germline; a read error may be responsible. V and J are TRBV29-1 and TRBJ2-5, with D tentatively TRBD2 (5 bases). The CDR3 runs to 12 residues. CDR1 is SQVTM, CDR2 ANQGSEA, per germline. This CDR3 is CTAQGLPAYTYF. CDR3 DNA: TGCACCGCACAAGGACTCCCGGCTTATACCTACTTT.